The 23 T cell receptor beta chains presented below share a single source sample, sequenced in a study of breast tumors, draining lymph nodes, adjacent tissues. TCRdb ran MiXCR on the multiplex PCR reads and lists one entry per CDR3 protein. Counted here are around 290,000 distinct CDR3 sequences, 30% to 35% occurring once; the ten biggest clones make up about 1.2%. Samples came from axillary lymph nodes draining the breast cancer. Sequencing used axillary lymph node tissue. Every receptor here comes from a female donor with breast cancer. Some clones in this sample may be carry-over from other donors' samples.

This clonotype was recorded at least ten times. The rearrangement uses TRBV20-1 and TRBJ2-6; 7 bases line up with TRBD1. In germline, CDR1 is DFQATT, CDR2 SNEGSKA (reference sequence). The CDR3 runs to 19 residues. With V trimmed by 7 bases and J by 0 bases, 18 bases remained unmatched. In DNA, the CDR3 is TGCAGTGTCCCTTCCCCTTGGGACAGTCCTTTCTCTGGGGCCAACGTCCTGACTTTC. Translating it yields CSVPSPWDSPFSGANVLTF.

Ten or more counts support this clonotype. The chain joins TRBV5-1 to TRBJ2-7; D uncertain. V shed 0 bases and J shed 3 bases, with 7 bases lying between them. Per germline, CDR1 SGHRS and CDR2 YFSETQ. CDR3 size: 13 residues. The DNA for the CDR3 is TGCGCCAGCAGCTTGGGCCAGTACTACGAGCAGTACTTC. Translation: CASSLGQYYEQYF.

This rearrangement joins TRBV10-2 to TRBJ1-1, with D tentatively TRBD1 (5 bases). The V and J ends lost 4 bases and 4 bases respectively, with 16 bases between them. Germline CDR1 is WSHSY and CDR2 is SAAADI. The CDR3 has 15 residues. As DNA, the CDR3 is TGCGCCAGCAGTGGGCAGGGCCCTCTGGGCACTGAAGCTTTCTTT. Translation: CASSGQGPLGTEAFF.

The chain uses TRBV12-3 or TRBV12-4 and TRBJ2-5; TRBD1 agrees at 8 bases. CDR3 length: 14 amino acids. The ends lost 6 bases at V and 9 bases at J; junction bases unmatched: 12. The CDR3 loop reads CASRLQGGGQPQYF. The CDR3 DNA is TGTGCCAGCAGACTACAGGGGGGAGGTCAGCCCCAGTACTTC.

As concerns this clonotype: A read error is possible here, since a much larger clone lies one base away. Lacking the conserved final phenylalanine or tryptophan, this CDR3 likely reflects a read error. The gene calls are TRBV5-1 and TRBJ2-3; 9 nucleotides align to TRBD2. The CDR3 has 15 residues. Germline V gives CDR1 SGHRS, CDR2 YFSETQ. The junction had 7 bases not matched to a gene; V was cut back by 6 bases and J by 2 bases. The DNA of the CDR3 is TGCGCCAGCAATTTAGCGGGAGTCTTCACAGATACGCAGTATCTT. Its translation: CASNLAGVFTDTQYL.

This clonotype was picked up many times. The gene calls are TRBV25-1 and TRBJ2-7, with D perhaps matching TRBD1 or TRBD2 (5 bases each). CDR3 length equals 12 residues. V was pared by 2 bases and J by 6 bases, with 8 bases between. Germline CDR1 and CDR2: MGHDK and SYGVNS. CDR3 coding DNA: TGTGCCAGCAGTGAAACAGGAGGCGAGCAGTACTTC. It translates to CASSETGGEQYF.

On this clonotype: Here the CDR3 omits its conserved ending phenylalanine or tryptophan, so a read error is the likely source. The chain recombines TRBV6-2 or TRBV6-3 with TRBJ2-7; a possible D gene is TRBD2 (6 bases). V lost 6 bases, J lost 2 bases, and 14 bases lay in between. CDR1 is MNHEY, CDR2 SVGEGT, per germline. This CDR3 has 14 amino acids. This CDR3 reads CASSRGTPPYEQYL. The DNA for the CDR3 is TGTGCCAGCAGCCGTGGGACTCCTCCCTACGAGCAGTACCTC.

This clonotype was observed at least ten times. The CDR3 region has the DNA TGTGCCAGCAGCTTGGGTCCCCTGGGGGTACAAGAGACCCAGTACTTC. It is translated as CASSLGPLGVQETQYF. The chain is built from TRBV5-4 and TRBJ2-5, with D tentatively TRBD1 or TRBD2 (5 bases each). CDR3 length: 16 amino acids. Germline V gives CDR1 SGHNT, CDR2 YYREEE (reference sequence). V lost 0 bases, J lost 2 bases, and 14 bases lay in between.

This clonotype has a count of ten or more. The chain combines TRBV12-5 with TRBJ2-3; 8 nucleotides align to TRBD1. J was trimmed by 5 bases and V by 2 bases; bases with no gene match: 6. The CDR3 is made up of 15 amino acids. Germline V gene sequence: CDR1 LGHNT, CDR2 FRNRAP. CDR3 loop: CASGLTDRGEDTQYF. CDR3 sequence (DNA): TGTGCTAGTGGTTTGACCGACAGGGGCGAAGATACGCAGTATTTT.

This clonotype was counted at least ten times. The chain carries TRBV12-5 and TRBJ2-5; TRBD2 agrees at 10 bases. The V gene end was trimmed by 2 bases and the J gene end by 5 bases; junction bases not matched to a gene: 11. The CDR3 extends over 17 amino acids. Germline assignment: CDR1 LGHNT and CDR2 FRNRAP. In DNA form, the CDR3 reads TGTGCTAGTGGTTTGAGATCCGTAGCGGGAGGTCGGGAGACCCAGTACTTC. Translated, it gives CASGLRSVAGGRETQYF.

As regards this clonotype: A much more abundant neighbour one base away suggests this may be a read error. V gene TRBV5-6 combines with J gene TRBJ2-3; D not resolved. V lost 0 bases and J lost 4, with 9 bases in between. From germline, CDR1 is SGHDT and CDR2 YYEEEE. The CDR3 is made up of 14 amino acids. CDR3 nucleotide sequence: TGTGCCAGCAGCTTGGAATGGAGCGCAGATACGCAGTATTTT. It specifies CASSLEWSADTQYF.

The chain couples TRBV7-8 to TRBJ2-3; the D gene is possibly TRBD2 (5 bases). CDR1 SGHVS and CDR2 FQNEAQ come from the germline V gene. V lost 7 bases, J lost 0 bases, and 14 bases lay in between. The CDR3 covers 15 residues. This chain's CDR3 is CASTPLGKSTDTQYF. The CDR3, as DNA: TGTGCCAGCACACCACTCGGGAAAAGCACAGATACGCAGTATTTT.

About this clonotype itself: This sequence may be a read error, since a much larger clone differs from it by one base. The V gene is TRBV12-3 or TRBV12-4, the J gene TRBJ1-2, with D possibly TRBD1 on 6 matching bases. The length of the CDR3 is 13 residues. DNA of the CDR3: TGTGCCAGCAGTAACCGGGACATTCGTGGCTACATCTTC. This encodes CASSNRDIRGYIF.

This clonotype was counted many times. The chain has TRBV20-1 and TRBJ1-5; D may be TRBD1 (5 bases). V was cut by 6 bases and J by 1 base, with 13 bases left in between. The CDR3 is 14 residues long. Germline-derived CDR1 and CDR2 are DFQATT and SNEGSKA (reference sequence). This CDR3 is CSAIGDGSNQPQHF. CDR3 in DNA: TGCAGTGCCATCGGGGACGGAAGCAATCAGCCCCAGCATTTT.

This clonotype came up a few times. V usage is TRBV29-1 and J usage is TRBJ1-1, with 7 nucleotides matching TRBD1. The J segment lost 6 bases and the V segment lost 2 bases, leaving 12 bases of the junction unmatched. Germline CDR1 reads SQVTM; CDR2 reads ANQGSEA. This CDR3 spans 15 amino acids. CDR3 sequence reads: CSVELVAGGMAEAFF. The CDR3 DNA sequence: TGCAGCGTTGAACTGGTGGCAGGGGGTATGGCTGAAGCTTTCTTT.

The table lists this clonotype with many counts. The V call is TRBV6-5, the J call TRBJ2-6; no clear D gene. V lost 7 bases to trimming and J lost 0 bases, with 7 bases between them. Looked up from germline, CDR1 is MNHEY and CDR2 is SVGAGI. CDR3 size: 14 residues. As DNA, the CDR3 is TGTGCCAGCACGAAGATCTCTGGGGCCAACGTCCTGACTTTC. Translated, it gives CASTKISGANVLTF.

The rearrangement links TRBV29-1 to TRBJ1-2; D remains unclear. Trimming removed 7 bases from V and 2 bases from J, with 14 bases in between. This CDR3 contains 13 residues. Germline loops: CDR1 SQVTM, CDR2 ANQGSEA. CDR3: CSGTEGGNYGYTF. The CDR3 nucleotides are TGCAGCGGGACCGAGGGCGGAAACTATGGCTACACCTTC.

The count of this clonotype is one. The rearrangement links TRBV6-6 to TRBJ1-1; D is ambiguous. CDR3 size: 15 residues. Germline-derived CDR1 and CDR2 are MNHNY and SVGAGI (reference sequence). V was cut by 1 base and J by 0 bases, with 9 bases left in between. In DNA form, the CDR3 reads TGTGCCAGCAGTTACTTCCCAGTCTTGAACACTGAAGCTTTCTTT. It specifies CASSYFPVLNTEAFF.

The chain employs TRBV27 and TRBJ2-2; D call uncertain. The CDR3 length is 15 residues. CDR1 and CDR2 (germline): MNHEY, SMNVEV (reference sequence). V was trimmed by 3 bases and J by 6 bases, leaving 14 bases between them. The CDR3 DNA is TGTGCCAGCAGTTTGGTGCAGCCCTACGCCGGGGAGCTGTTTTTT. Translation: CASSLVQPYAGELFF.

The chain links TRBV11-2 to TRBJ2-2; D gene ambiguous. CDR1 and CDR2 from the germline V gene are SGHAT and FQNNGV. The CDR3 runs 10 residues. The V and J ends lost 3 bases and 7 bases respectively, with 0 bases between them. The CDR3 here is CASSFGELFF. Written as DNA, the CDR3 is TGTGCCAGCAGCTTCGGGGAGCTGTTTTTT.

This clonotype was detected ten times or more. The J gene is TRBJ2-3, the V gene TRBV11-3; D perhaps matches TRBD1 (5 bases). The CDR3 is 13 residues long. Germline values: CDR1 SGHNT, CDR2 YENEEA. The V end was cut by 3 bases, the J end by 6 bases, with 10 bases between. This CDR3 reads CASSFQGLDTQYF. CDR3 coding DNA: TGTGCCAGCAGCTTTCAGGGTCTGGATACGCAGTATTTT.

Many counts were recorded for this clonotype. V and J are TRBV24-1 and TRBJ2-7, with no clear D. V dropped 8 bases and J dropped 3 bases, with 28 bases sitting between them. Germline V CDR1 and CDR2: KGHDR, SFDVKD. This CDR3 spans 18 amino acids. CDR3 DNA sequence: TGTGCCACCATGATCCCCTCAAGGTCCCCATCCCAATACTACGAGCAGTACTTC. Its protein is CATMIPSRSPSQYYEQYF.

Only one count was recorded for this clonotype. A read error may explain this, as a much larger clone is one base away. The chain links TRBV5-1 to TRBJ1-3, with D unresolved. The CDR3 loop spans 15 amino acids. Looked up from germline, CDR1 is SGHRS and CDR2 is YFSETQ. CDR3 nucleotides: TGCGCCAGCAGCTTGGAAGGGAGCTCTGGAAACACCACATATTTT. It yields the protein CASSLEGSSGNTTYF.